This T cell receptor (beta chain) was profiled in a study of blood T cell repertoires in COVID-19. Study background: From the United States, Italy and Spain came samples of acute and convalescent COVID-19. PBMCs, B-cell-depleted T cells, or T cells were the source of the cDNA or gDNA that made up the material.

In the authors' workflow: Estimated nucleated cell counts came from reference gene primer amplification. Generated by immunoSEQ multiplex PCR, the TCRdb table keeps only in-frame clones and is missing some. The V and J calls and the clone size are those of that table, but D and trimming were determined from the DNA. In the table there are more than 200,000 clones, roughly 90% of which are singletons. The germline CDR1 and CDR2 sequences are KGHDR and SFDVKD. Trimming at V came to 10 bases and at J to 6 bases, leaving 8 bases not matched to a gene. The CDR3 contains 13 residues. The sequencing sample was made of peripheral blood. V usage is TRBV24-1 and J usage is TRBJ1-5; TRBD1 matches 7 bases. This sequence was found in a woman aged 50 to 65 with acute or convalescent COVID-19. CDR3 sequence: CATQGRDSQPQHF. CDR3 bases: TGTGCCACACAGGGTAGGGACAGTCAGCCCCAGCATTTT.